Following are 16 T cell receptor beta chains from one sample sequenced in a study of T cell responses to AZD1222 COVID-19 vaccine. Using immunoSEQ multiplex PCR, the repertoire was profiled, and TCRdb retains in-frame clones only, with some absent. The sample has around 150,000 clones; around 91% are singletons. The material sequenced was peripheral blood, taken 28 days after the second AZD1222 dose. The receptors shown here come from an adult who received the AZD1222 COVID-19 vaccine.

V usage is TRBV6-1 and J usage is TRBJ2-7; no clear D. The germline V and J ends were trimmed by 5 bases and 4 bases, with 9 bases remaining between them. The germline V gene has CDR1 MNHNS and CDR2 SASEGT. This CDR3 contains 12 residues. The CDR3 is CASSYEGYEQYF. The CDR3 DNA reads TGTGCCAGCAGTTATGAAGGATACGAGCAGTACTTC.

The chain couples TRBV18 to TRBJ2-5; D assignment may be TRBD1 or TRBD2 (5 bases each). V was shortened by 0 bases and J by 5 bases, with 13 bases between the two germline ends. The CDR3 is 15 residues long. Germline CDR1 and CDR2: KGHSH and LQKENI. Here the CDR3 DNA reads TGTGCCAGCTCACCACCGTTGGGGGTGGAGGAGACCCAGTACTTC. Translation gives CASSPPLGVEETQYF.

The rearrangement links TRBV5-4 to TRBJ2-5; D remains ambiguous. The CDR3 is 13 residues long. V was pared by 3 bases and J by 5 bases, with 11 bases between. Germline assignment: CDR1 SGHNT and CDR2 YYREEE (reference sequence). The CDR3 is CASSSWMRETQYF. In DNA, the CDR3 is TGTGCCAGCAGCTCCTGGATGCGGGAGACCCAGTACTTC.

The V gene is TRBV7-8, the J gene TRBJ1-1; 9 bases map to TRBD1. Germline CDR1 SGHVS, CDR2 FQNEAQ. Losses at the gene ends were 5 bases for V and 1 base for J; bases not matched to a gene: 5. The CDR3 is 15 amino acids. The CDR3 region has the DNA TGTGCCAGCAGCCTAAGGGACAGGGCGAACACTGAAGCTTTCTTT. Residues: CASSLRDRANTEAFF.

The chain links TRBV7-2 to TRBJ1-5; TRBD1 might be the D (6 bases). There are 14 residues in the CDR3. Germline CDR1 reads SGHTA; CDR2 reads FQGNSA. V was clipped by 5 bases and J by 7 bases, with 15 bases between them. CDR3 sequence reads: CASSPLQGPQPQHF. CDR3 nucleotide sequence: TGTGCCAGCAGCCCCCTACAGGGACCACAGCCCCAGCATTTT.

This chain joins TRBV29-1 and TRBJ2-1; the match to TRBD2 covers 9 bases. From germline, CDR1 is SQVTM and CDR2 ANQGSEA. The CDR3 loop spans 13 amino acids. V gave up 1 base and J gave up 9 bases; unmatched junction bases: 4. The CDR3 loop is CSVEGSSGVEQFF. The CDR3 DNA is TGCAGCGTTGAAGGGTCTAGCGGGGTTGAGCAGTTCTTC.

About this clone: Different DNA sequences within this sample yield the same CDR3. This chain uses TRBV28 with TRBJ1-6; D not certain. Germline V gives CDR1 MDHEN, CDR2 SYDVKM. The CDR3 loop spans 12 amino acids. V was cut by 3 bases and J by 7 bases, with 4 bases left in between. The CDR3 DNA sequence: TGTGCCAGCAGTTTGAGCAATTCACCCCTCCACTTT. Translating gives CASSLSNSPLHF.

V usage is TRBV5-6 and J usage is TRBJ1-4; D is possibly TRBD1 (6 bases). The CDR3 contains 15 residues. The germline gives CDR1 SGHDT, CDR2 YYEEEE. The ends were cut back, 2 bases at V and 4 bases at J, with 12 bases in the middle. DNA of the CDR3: TGTGCCAGCAGCTTTTTGGGGGCGGGTAATGAAAAACTGTTTTTT. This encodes CASSFLGAGNEKLFF.

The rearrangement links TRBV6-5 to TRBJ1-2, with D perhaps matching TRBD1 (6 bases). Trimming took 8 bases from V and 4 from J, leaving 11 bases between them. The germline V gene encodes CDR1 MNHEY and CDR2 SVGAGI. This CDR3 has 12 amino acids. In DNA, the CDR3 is TGTGCCAGCGAGGACAGAAGCTATGGCTACACCTTC. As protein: CASEDRSYGYTF.

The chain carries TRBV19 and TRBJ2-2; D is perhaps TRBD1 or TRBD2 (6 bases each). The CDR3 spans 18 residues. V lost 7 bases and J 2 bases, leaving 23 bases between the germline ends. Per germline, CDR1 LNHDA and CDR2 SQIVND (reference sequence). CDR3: CASISIGPGAGNTGELFF. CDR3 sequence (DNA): TGTGCCAGTATTAGTATAGGGCCGGGGGCAGGAAACACCGGGGAGCTGTTTTTT.

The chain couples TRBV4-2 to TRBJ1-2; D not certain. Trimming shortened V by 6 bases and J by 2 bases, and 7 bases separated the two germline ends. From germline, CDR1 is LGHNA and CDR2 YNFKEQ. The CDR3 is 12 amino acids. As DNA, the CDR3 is TGTGCCAGCAGGAAAGACAACTATGGCTACACCTTC. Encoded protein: CASRKDNYGYTF.

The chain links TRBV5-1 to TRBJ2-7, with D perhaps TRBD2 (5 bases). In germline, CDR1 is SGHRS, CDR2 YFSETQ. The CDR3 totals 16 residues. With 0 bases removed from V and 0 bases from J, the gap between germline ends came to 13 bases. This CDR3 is CASSLEGSGLSYEQYF. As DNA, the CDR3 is TGCGCCAGCAGCTTGGAAGGTTCTGGACTCTCCTACGAGCAGTACTTC.

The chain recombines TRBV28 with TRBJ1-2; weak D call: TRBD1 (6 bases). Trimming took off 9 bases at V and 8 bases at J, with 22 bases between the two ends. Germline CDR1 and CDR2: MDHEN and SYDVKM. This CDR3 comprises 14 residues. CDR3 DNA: TGTGCCAGTAGTACCCGGACAGTCGGGGTGGGCTACACCTTC. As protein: CASSTRTVGVGYTF.

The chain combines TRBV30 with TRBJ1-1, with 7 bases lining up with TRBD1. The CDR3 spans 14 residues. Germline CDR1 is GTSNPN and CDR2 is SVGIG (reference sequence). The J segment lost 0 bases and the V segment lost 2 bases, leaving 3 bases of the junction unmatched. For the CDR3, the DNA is TGTGCCTGGAGTAGAACAGGGGTGAACACTGAAGCTTTCTTT. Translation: CAWSRTGVNTEAFF.

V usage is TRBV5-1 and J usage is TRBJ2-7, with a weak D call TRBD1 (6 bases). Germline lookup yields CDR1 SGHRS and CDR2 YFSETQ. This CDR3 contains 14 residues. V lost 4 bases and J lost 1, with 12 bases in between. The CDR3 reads CASSRLDSSYEQYF. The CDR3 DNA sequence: TGCGCCAGCAGCCGCTTGGACAGTTCCTACGAGCAGTACTTC.

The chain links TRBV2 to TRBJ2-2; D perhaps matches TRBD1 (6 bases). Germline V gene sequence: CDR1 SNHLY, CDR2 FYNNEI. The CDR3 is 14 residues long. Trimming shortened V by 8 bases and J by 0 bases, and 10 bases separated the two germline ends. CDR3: CASLRGTNTGELFF. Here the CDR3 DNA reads TGTGCCAGCCTCAGGGGTACGAACACCGGGGAGCTGTTTTTT.